A single sample gave rise to the 21 T cell receptor beta chains below, sequenced in a study of blood T cell repertoires in COVID-19. TCRdb's copy holds only in-frame clones and misses some; the assay was immunoSEQ multiplex PCR. The table records 150,000 to 200,000 clones, roughly 85% of them present only once. Sequencing was performed on PBMCs or T cells enriched from blood (not recorded which). These receptors originate from an older woman in a cohort exposed to, infected with or recovered from COVID-19 (not recorded which).

The V gene is TRBV7-2, the J gene TRBJ1-6, with a possible D match to TRBD1 (6 bases). With 1 base removed from V and 7 bases from J, the gap between germline ends came to 8 bases. CDR3 size: 14 residues. CDR1 and CDR2 from the germline V gene are SGHTA and FQGNSA. The CDR3 coding sequence is TGTGCCAGCAGCTTAGGGACAGTGAATTCACCCCTCCACTTT. As protein: CASSLGTVNSPLHF.

The table lists this clone with a few counts. This rearrangement joins TRBV19 to TRBJ1-2; 7 bases match TRBD1. With V trimmed by 4 bases and J by 3 bases, 8 bases remained unmatched. Germline V gene sequence: CDR1 LNHDA, CDR2 SQIVND (reference sequence). The CDR3 is 15 residues long. CDR3 nucleotide sequence: TGTGCCAGTAGTACTCTGACAGGGAGGCACTATGGCTACACCTTC. Translated, it gives CASSTLTGRHYGYTF.

This clone was recorded only once. The V gene is TRBV28, the J gene TRBJ2-1, with TRBD2 matching 12 bases. The CDR3 length is 13 residues. The ends lost 10 bases at V and 8 bases at J; junction bases unmatched: 6. Per the germline V gene, CDR1 is MDHEN and CDR2 is SYDVKM. CDR3 nucleotides: TGTGCCATAAGGACTAGCGGGAATCATGAGCAGTTCTTC. Its translation is CAIRTSGNHEQFF.

This clone was seen more than once but under ten times. The chain joins TRBV2 to TRBJ1-5; 9 positions match TRBD1. This CDR3 is 15 amino acids long. V trimming: 6 bases; J trimming: 2 bases; junction bases outside the gene matches: 5. Germline CDR1 and CDR2: SNHLY and FYNNEI. The CDR3 DNA sequence: TGTGCCAGCAGGGGGGGACAGGGAGGCAATCAGCCCCAGCATTTT. Amino acids: CASRGGQGGNQPQHF.

The rearrangement uses TRBV5-4 and TRBJ2-7, with D perhaps matching TRBD1 (6 bases). CDR1 and CDR2 from the germline V gene are SGHNT and YYREEE (reference sequence). The CDR3 sequence is 15 residues long. Trimming shortened V by 0 bases and J by 2 bases, and 12 bases separated the two germline ends. CDR3 residues: CASSLDRDTAYEQYF. The CDR3 DNA is TGTGCCAGCAGCTTGGACCGGGACACCGCCTACGAGCAGTACTTC.

V usage is TRBV20-1 and J usage is TRBJ1-4; weak D call: TRBD1 (5 bases). CDR1 and CDR2 (germline): DFQATT, SNEGSKA (reference sequence). The CDR3 length is 14 residues. The V end was cut by 3 bases, the J end by 7 bases, with 15 bases between. The CDR3 nucleotides read TGCAGTGCTAGTGGGGCAGGGAGGAGTGAAAAACTGTTTTTT. Its protein is CSASGAGRSEKLFF.

The CDR3 sequence is CALRETGNTEAFF. The CDR3 DNA reads as TGTGCCTTAAGGGAAACAGGGAACACTGAAGCTTTCTTT. The chain combines TRBV10-3 with TRBJ1-1; maybe TRBD1 (5 bases). V was clipped by 11 bases and J by 1 base, with 14 bases between them. CDR1 is ENHRY and CDR2 is SYGVKD in the germline V gene. There are 13 residues in the CDR3.

The chain combines TRBV5-4 with TRBJ1-2; TRBD1 matches 10 bases. Germline V gene data show CDR1 as SGHNT and CDR2 as YYREEE (reference sequence). The CDR3 is made up of 16 amino acids. Trimming removed 4 bases from V and 7 bases from J; junction bases left unmatched: 13. Here the CDR3 reads CASSRGQGRGGAGYTF. The CDR3, as DNA: TGTGCCAGCAGCCGGGGACAGGGGAGGGGAGGGGCTGGCTACACCTTC.

V and J are TRBV28 and TRBJ1-4, with 8 bases lining up with TRBD1. Germline V gene lookup returns CDR1 MDHEN and CDR2 SYDVKM. The V gene end was trimmed by 6 bases and the J gene end by 5 bases; junction bases not matched to a gene: 8. The CDR3 spans 15 residues. In DNA, the CDR3 is TGTGCCAGCAGCGAGGGACAGGCTACCAATGAAAAACTGTTTTTT. Its protein is CASSEGQATNEKLFF.

The chain links TRBV6-5 to TRBJ2-1, with 8 bases fitting TRBD1. CDR1 is MNHEY and CDR2 is SVGAGI in the germline V gene. This CDR3 spans 14 amino acids. The ends lost 4 bases at V and 11 bases at J; junction bases unmatched: 10. In DNA form, the CDR3 reads TGTGCCAGCAGTTTCCCCGGAACAGGGGGAAAGCAGTTCTTC. Residues: CASSFPGTGGKQFF.

This clone appeared once. The CDR3 protein is CASSQDGTSGGLRRIYEQYF. The CDR3 DNA follows: TGTGCCAGCAGCCAAGATGGGACTAGCGGAGGGCTTCGCAGGATCTACGAGCAGTACTTC. The chain carries TRBV4-2 and TRBJ2-7; 11 bases match TRBD2. The ends lost 0 bases at V and 3 bases at J; junction bases unmatched: 16. The germline V gene has CDR1 LGHNA and CDR2 YNFKEQ. This CDR3 is 20 amino acids long.

The V call is TRBV11-3, the J call TRBJ2-1, with D unresolved. The germline V and J ends were trimmed by 1 base and 9 bases, with 7 bases remaining between them. The germline V gene has CDR1 SGHNT and CDR2 YENEEA. The CDR3 extends over 12 amino acids. The CDR3 DNA is TGTGCCAGCAGCTTAGCCACCGGTGAGCAGTTCTTC. Its translation: CASSLATGEQFF.

The genes are TRBV12-3 or TRBV12-4 and TRBJ1-2, with a weak D call TRBD1 (6 bases). With 6 bases removed from V and 0 bases from J, the gap between germline ends came to 8 bases. This CDR3 is built from 13 residues. The CDR3 nucleotides read TGTGCCAGCAGGGACAGTGCTAACTATGGCTACACCTTC. Encoded protein: CASRDSANYGYTF.

The J gene is TRBJ2-3, the V gene TRBV18, with 10 positions matching TRBD2. This CDR3 region has 18 residues. Germline CDR1 KGHSH, CDR2 LQKENI. After removal of 2 bases from V and 2 bases from J, the junction contained 10 bases not matched to a gene. CDR3 DNA: TGTGCCAGCTCACCAGGACTAGCGGATCTTCAGAACACAGATACGCAGTATTTT. This codes for CASSPGLADLQNTDTQYF.

The rearrangement uses TRBV29-1 and TRBJ2-1; tentative D call: TRBD2 (6 bases). CDR1 SQVTM and CDR2 ANQGSEA come from the germline V gene. The ends were cut back, 4 bases at V and 0 bases at J, with 22 bases in the middle. This CDR3 comprises 18 residues. CDR3 residues: CSVGFFAVRGNSYNEQFF. The CDR3 DNA is TGCAGCGTTGGTTTCTTTGCTGTTCGCGGGAACTCCTACAATGAGCAGTTCTTC.

The chain has TRBV27 and TRBJ2-1, with a tentative D call TRBD1 (6 bases). V dropped 5 bases and J dropped 2 bases, with 13 bases sitting between them. The CDR3 consists of 15 residues. From germline, CDR1 is MNHEY and CDR2 SMNVEV (reference sequence). CDR3 nucleotide sequence: TGTGCCAGCAGTCAGCGAGGGGGACCCTACAATGAGCAGTTCTTC. It translates to CASSQRGGPYNEQFF.

This chain joins TRBV30 and TRBJ1-3; D possibly corresponds to TRBD1 (5 bases). Trimming left V 4 bases short and J 4 bases short, with 14 bases between. Per germline, CDR1 GTSNPN and CDR2 SVGIG (reference sequence). The CDR3 extends over 14 amino acids. CDR3 sequence reads: CAWNPGTPGNTIYF. CDR3 DNA: TGTGCCTGGAACCCCGGGACTCCCGGAAACACCATATATTTT.

The chain employs TRBV27 and TRBJ1-2; D gene unclear. The CDR3 is 13 residues long. V was trimmed by 3 bases and J by 3 bases, leaving 8 bases between them. Germline V gene sequence: CDR1 MNHEY, CDR2 SMNVEV (reference sequence). CDR3 loop: CASSLRGDYGYTF. The CDR3 nucleotides read TGTGCCAGCAGTTTGAGAGGCGACTATGGCTACACCTTC.

The chain carries TRBV11-2 and TRBJ2-7, with 7 bases that match TRBD2. V trimming: 4 bases; J trimming: 5 bases; junction bases outside the gene matches: 8. Germline V lookup: CDR1 SGHAT, CDR2 FQNNGV. The CDR3 is 14 amino acids. The CDR3, as DNA: TGTGCCAGCAGCTCCCGACTAGCTACAGACGAGCAGTACTTC. Its protein is CASSSRLATDEQYF. The full variable domain, with the rest looked up from reference TRBV11-2 and TRBJ2-7, is EAGVAQSPRYKIIEKRQSVAFWCNPISGHATLYWYQQILGQGPKLLIQFQNNGVVDDSQLPKDRFSAERLKGVDSTLKIQPAKLEDSAVYLCASSSRLATDEQYFGPGTRLTVT.

The CDR3 spells CASSPGGQLAYGYTF. DNA for the CDR3: TGCGCCAGCAGCCCGGGGGGACAACTAGCCTATGGCTACACCTTC. The V gene is TRBV5-1, the J gene TRBJ1-2, with a tentative D call TRBD1 (6 bases). The germline CDR1 and CDR2 sequences are SGHRS and YFSETQ. CDR3 length: 15 amino acids. The ends were cut back, 4 bases at V and 4 bases at J, with 17 bases in the middle.

The V call is TRBV7-9, the J call TRBJ1-4; 8 bases agree with TRBD1. The CDR3 is 12 amino acids. The germline V gene has CDR1 SEHNR and CDR2 FQNEAQ (reference sequence). Germline trimming cut 8 bases from V and 7 bases from J; bases unmatched to any gene: 3. The CDR3 nucleotides are TGTGCCAGCCACAGGGGGGGTGAAAAACTGTTTTTT. Protein sequence: CASHRGGEKLFF. Full variable domain (remainder filled in from reference TRBV7-9 and TRBJ1-4): DTGVSQNPRHKITKRGQNVTFRCDPISEHNRLYWYRQTLGQGPEFLTYFQNEAQLEKSRLLSDRFSAERPKGSFSTLEIQRTEQGDSAMYLCASHRGGEKLFFGSGTQLSVL.